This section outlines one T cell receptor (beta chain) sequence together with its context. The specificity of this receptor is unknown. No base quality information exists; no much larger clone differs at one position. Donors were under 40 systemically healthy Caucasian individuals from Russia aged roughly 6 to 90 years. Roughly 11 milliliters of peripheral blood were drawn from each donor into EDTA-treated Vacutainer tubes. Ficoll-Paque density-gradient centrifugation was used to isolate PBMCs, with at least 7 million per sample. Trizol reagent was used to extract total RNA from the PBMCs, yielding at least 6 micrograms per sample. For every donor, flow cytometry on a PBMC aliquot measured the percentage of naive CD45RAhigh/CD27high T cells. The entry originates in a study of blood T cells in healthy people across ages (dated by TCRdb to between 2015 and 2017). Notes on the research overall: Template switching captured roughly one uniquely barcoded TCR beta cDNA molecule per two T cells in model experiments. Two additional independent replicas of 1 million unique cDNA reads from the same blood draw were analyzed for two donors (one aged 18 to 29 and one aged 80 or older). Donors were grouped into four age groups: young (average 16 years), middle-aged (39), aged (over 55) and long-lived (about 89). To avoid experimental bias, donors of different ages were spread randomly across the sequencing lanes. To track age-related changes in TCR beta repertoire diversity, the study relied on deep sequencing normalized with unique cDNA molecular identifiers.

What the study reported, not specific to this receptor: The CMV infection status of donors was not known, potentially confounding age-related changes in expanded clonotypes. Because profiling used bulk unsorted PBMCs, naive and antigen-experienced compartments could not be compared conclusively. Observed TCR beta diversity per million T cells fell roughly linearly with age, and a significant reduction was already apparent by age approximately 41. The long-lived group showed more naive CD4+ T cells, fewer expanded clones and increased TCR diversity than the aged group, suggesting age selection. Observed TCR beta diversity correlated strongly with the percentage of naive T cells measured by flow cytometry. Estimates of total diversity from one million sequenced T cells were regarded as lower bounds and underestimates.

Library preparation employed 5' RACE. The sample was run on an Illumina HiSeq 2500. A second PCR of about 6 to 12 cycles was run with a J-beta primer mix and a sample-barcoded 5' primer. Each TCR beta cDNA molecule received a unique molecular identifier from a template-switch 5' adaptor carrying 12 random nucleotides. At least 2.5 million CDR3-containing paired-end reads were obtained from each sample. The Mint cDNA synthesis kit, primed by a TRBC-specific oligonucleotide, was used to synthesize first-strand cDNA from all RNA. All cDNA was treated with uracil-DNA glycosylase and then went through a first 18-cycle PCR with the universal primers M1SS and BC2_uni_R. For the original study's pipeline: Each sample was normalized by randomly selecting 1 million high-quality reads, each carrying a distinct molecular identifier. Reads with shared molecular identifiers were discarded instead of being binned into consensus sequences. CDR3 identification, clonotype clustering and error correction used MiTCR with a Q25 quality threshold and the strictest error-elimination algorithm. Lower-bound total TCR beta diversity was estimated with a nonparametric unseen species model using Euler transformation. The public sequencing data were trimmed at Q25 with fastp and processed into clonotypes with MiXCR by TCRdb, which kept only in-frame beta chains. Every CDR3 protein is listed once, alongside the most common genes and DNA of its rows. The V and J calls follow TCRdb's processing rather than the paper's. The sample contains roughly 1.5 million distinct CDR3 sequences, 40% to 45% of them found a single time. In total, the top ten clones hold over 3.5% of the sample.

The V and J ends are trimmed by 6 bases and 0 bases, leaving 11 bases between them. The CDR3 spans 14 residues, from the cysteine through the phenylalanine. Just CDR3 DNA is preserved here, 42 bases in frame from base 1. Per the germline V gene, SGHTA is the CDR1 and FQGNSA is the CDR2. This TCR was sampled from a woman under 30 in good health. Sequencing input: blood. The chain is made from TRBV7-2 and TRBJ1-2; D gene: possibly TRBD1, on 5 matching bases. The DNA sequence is TGTGCCAGCAGGATACAGGAAACTAACTATGGCTACACCTTC. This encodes CASRIQETNYGYTF. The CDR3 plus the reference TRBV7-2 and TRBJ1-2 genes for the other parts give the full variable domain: GAGVSQSPSNKVTEKGKDVELRCDPISGHTALYWYRQSLGQGLEFLIYFQGNSAPDKSGLPSDRFSAERTGGSVSTLTIQRTQQEDSAVYLCASRIQETNYGYTFGSGTRLTVV.